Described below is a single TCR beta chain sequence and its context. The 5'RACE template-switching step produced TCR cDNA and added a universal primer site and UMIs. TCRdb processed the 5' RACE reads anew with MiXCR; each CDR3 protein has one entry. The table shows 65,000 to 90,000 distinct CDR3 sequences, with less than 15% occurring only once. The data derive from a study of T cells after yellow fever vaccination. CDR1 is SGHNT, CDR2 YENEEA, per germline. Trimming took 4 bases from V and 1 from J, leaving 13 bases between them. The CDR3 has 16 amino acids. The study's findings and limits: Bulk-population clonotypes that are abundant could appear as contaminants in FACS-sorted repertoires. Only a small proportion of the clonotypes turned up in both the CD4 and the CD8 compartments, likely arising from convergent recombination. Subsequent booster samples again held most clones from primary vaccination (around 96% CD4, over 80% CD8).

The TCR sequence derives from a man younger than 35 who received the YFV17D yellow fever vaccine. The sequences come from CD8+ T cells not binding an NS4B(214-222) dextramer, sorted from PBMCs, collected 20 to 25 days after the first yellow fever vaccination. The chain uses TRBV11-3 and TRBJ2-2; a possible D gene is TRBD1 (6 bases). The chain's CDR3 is CASSSYRAQNTGELFF. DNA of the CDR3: TGTGCCAGCAGCTCCTACAGGGCCCAGAACACCGGGGAGCTGTTTTTT.